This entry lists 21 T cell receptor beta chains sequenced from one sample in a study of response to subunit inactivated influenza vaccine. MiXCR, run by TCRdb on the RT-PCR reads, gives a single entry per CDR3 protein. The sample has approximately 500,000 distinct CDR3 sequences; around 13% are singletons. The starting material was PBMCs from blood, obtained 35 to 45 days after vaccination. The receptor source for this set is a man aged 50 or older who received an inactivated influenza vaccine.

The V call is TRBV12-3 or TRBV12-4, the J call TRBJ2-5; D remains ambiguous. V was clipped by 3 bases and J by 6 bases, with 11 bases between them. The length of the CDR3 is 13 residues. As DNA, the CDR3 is TGTGCCAGCAGTTTTCGTGGGGTACAGACCCAGTACTTC. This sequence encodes CASSFRGVQTQYF.

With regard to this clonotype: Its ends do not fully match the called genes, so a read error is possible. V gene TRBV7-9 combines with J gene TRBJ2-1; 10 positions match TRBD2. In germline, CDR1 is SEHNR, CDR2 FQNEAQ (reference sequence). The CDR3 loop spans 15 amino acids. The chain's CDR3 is CVSSVASGRRGEQFF. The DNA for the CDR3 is TGTGTCAGCAGCGTCGCTAGCGGGAGACGAGGAGAGCAGTTCTTC.

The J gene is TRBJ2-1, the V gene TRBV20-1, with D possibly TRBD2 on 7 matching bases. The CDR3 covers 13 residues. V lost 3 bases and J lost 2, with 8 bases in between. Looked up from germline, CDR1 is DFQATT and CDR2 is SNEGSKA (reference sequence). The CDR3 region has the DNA TGCAGTGCTAGCGGGGGGCCCTACAATGAGCAGTTCTTC. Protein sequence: CSASGGPYNEQFF.

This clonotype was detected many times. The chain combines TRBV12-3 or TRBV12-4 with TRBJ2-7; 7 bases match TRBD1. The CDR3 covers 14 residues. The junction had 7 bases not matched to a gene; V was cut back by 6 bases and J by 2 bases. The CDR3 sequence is CASRSTGTPYEQYF. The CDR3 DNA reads TGTGCCAGCAGATCGACAGGGACCCCCTACGAGCAGTACTTC.

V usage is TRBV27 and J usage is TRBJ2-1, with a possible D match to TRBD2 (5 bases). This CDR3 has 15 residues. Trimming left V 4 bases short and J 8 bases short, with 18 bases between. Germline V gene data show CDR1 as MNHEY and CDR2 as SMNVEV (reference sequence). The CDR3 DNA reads TGTGCCAGCAGTTCACACACCGGATGGGGAGATGAGCAGTTCTTC. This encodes CASSSHTGWGDEQFF.

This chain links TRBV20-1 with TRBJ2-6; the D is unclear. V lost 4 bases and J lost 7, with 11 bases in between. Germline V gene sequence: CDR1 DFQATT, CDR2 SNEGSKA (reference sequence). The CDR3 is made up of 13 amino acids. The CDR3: CSATLSGANVLTF. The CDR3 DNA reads TGCAGTGCTACCCTCAGTGGTGCCAACGTCCTGACTTTC.

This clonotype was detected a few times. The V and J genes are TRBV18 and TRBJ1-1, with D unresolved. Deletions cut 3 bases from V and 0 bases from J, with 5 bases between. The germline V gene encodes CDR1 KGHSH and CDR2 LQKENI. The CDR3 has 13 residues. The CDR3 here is CASSPPMNTEAFF. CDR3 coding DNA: TGTGCCAGCTCACCCCCGATGAACACTGAAGCTTTCTTT.

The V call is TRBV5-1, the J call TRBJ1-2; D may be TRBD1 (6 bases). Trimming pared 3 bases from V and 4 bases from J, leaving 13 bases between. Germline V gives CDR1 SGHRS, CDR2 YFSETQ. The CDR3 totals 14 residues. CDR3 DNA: TGCGCCAGCAGCTGGAACACGGACAGCTATGGCTACACCTTC. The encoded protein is CASSWNTDSYGYTF.

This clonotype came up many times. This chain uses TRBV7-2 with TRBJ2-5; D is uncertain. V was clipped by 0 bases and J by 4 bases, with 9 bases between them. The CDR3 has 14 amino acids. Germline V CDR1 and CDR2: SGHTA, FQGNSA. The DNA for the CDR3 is TGTGCCAGCAGCTTAGCACCCAGTCGAGAGACCCAGTACTTC. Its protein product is CASSLAPSRETQYF.

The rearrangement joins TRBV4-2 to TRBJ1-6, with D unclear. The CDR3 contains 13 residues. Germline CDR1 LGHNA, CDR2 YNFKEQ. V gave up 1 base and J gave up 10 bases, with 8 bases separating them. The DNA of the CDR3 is TGTGCCAGCAGCCAAGTAGTGGAATCACCCCTCCACTTT. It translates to CASSQVVESPLHF.

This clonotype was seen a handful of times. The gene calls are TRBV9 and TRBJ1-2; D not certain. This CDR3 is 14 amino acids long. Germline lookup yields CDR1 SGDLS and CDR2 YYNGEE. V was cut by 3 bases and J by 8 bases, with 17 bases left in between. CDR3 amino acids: CASSAPPEGGGYTF. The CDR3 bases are TGTGCCAGCAGCGCCCCTCCGGAGGGTGGCGGCTACACCTTC.

The CDR3 region is CASSAQLNTEAFF. The CDR3 DNA sequence: TGTGCCAGCAGCGCACAGTTGAACACTGAAGCTTTCTTT. This rearrangement joins TRBV7-2 to TRBJ1-1; D is ambiguous. The V gene lost 5 bases and the J gene lost 0 bases, with 7 bases spanning the gap. Germline V CDR1 and CDR2: SGHTA, FQGNSA. This CDR3 is 13 amino acids long. The entire variable domain, with the rest obtained from reference TRBV7-2 and TRBJ1-1, is as follows: GAGVSQSPSNKVTEKGKDVELRCDPISGHTALYWYRQSLGQGLEFLIYFQGNSAPDKSGLPSDRFSAERTGGSVSTLTIQRTQQEDSAVYLCASSAQLNTEAFFGQGTRLTVV.

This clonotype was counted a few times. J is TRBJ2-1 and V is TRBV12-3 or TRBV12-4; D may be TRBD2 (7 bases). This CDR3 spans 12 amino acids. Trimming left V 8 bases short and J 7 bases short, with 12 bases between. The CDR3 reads CASGEGGNEQFF. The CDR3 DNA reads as TGTGCCAGCGGGGAGGGGGGAAATGAGCAGTTCTTC.

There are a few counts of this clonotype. The CDR3 sequence is CASSPQTSAEAFF. The CDR3 DNA sequence: TGTGCCAGCAGCCCCCAAACCAGCGCTGAAGCTTTCTTT. This chain joins TRBV7-3 and TRBJ1-1; D is ambiguous. Germline lookup yields CDR1 SGHTA and CDR2 FQGTGA. The CDR3 is 13 residues long. V lost 5 bases and J lost 6, with 13 bases in between.

As DNA, the CDR3 is TGTGCCAGCAGCGTAGTCCGACAGTACAATGAGCAGTTCTTC. It codes for CASSVVRQYNEQFF. This chain connects TRBV9 to TRBJ2-1, with D perhaps TRBD1 (5 bases). V lost 0 bases and J lost 4, with 8 bases in between. The CDR3 has 14 residues. Germline V gives CDR1 SGDLS, CDR2 YYNGEE.

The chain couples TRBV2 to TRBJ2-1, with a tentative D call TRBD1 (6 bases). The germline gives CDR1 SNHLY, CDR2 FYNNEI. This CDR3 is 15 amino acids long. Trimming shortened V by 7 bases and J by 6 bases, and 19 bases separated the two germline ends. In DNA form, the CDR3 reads TGTGCCAGCAAAATCGGGACAAGCCCAGGCAATGAGCAGTTCTTC. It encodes CASKIGTSPGNEQFF.

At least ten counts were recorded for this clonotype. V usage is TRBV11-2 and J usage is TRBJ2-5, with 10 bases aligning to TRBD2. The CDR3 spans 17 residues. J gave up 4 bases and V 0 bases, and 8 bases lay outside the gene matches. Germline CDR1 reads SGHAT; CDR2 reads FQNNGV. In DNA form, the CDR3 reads TGTGCCAGCAGCTTAGACTTAGCGGGAGGAGGGATAGAGACCCAGTACTTC. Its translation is CASSLDLAGGGIETQYF.

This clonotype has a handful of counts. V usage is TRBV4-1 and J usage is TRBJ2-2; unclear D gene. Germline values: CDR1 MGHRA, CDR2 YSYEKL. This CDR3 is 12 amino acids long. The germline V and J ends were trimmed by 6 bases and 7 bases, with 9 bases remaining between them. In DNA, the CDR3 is TGCGCCAGCAGGACGCAGTTCGGGGAGCTGTTTTTT. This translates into CASRTQFGELFF.

The CDR3 coding sequence is TGCGCCAGCAGCCAAGACCCGGGACAGGGGGTCCACAATGAGCAGTTCTTC. This codes for CASSQDPGQGVHNEQFF. The rearrangement links TRBV4-1 to TRBJ2-1, with 11 bases that match TRBD1. The V and J ends lost 0 bases and 5 bases, in that order; junction bases with no gene match: 6. The germline V gene has CDR1 MGHRA and CDR2 YSYEKL. This CDR3 has 17 residues.

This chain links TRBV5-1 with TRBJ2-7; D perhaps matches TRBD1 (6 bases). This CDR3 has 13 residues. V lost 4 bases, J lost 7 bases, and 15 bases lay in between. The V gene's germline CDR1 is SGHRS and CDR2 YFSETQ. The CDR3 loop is CASSAGTRGEQYF. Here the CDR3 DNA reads TGCGCCAGCAGCGCAGGGACAAGAGGGGAGCAGTACTTC. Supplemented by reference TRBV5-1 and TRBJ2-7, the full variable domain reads KAGVTQTPRYLIKTRGQQVTLSCSPISGHRSVSWYQQTPGQGLQFLFEYFSETQRNKGNFPGRFSGRQFSNSRSEMNVSTLELGDSALYLCASSAGTRGEQYFGPGTRLTVT.

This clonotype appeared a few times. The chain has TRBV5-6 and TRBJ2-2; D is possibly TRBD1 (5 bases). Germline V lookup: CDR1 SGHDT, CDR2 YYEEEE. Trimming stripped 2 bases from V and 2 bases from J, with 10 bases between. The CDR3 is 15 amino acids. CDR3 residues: CASSFQGGNTGELFF. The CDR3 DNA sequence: TGTGCCAGCAGCTTCCAGGGTGGTAACACCGGGGAGCTGTTTTTT.